The sample holds one count of the clone carrying this TCR beta chain. In the original processing: Amplification with reference gene primers provided the estimates of nucleated cell counts. TCRdb keeps only in-frame clones here, not all; method: immunoSEQ multiplex PCR. The V and J calls and the clone size are those of that table, but D and trimming were determined from the DNA. The table lists roughly 130,000 clones, roughly 88% of them singletons. The data were obtained in a study of blood T cell repertoires in COVID-19. Looking at the study overall: Collection of acute and convalescent COVID-19 samples took place in the United States, Italy and Spain. The cDNA or gDNA used as material had been derived from T cells, B-cell-depleted T cells, or PBMCs.

The CDR3 is 14 amino acids. Trimming stripped 6 bases from V and 8 bases from J, with 14 bases between. Looked up from germline, CDR1 is MNHEY and CDR2 is SMNVEV (reference sequence). The sequencing sample was made of peripheral blood. The chain links TRBV27 to TRBJ1-6; the D gene is possibly TRBD1 (6 bases). The sequence came from a man in his forties with acute or convalescent COVID-19. The CDR3 reads CASRGGAGDSPLHF. The CDR3 DNA follows: TGTGCCAGCAGGGGGGGGGCGGGGGATTCACCCCTCCACTTT.